This T cell receptor beta chain was captured by sequencing in a study of blood T cell repertoires in COVID-19. The data were produced by immunoSEQ multiplex PCR, yet TCRdb's version contains in-frame clones alone and is incomplete. The sample yields about 110,000 clones, about 80% seen once. Trimming took 0 bases from V and 5 from J; bases not matched to a gene: 6. Germline-derived CDR1 and CDR2 are SGHRS and YFSETQ. This CDR3 spans 17 amino acids. The chain carries TRBV5-1 and TRBJ2-2, with 11 bases aligning to TRBD1. The material sequenced was peripheral blood. This clonotype originated in an elderly woman with active or convalescent COVID-19. DNA of the CDR3: TGCGCCAGCAGCTTGGAACCGGGGACAGGGGGGACCGGGGAGCTGTTTTTT. Encoded protein: CASSLEPGTGGTGELFF.